Below are 14 T cell receptor beta chains sequenced from a single sample in a study of T cell changes during pregnancy in multiple sclerosis. The protocol was immunoSEQ multiplex PCR, while the TCRdb copy is restricted to in-frame clones and leaves out a portion. Here the sample spans about 40,000 clones, about 94% being singletons. Sequenced material: peripheral blood, taken in the third trimester of pregnancy. These receptors all stem from a female donor with multiple sclerosis, enrolled in a pregnancy study.

This clone was detected only once. This rearrangement joins TRBV28 to TRBJ1-3; D remains ambiguous. Germline-derived CDR1 and CDR2 are MDHEN and SYDVKM. This CDR3 has 15 residues. V lost 2 bases and J 0 bases, leaving 8 bases between the germline ends. The CDR3 reads CASSLPILSGNTIYF. DNA for the CDR3: TGTGCCAGCAGTTTACCCATACTCTCTGGAAACACCATATATTTT.

V gene TRBV27 combines with J gene TRBJ2-5; D is perhaps TRBD1 (6 bases). The CDR3 spans 15 residues. Germline CDR1 MNHEY, CDR2 SMNVEV (reference sequence). V was shortened by 5 bases and J by 3 bases, with 16 bases between the two germline ends. The CDR3 DNA reads TGTGCCAGCAGTCTAACAGGGTTTTTGGAAGAGACCCAGTACTTC. Protein product: CASSLTGFLEETQYF.

The rearrangement uses TRBV21-1 and TRBJ2-7; TRBD2, the D gene given by the table, was not confirmed from the DNA. TRBV21-1 is deemed a pseudogene. The CDR3 loop spans 17 amino acids. CDR3 coding DNA: TGTGCCAGCAGCAATTCGGGACGTGTGGGGGGAGACTACGAGCAGTACTTC. Translated: CASSNSGRVGGDYEQYF.

V usage is TRBV21-1 and J usage is TRBJ2-1; no check of the table's D call, TRBD2, against the DNA was made. TRBV21-1 is assigned pseudogene status. The length of the CDR3 is 14 residues. Here the CDR3 reads CASSSLGRDNEQFF. The CDR3 DNA follows: TGTGCCAGCAGCTCCCTTGGGAGGGACAATGAGCAGTTCTTC.

The chain joins TRBV14 to TRBJ2-1; D is ambiguous. CDR1 and CDR2 (germline): SGHDN, FVKESK. V lost 4 bases, J lost 4 bases, and 8 bases lay in between. This CDR3 comprises 13 residues. The CDR3: CASSRDNYNEQFF. The CDR3 nucleotides are TGTGCCAGCAGCCGCGACAATTACAATGAGCAGTTCTTC.

The rearrangement links TRBV5-4 to TRBJ1-2, with no clear D. V dropped 2 bases and J dropped 3 bases, with 14 bases sitting between them. Germline V gene data show CDR1 as SGHNT and CDR2 as YYREEE (reference sequence). The CDR3 contains 15 residues. The CDR3 DNA follows: TGTGCCAGCAGCTTCAGCGGGCGGGTACACTATGGCTACACCTTC. It translates to CASSFSGRVHYGYTF.

The chain employs TRBV5-4 and TRBJ2-3; 12 bases agree with TRBD2. Losses at the gene ends were 0 bases for V and 4 bases for J; bases not matched to a gene: 6. This CDR3 comprises 17 residues. Germline CDR1 and CDR2: SGHNT and YYREEE (reference sequence). The CDR3 DNA sequence: TGTGCCAGCAGCTTGGACCTAGCGGGGGGGCTCGCAGATACGCAGTATTTT. Encoded protein: CASSLDLAGGLADTQYF.

This sequence joins TRBV5-1 and TRBJ1-2; TRBD1 is a possible D gene (5 bases). This CDR3 is 13 amino acids long. Trimming cost V 2 bases and J 5 bases, with 10 bases left between them. Per the germline V gene, CDR1 is SGHRS and CDR2 is YFSETQ. CDR3 protein: CASSLTGTYGYTF. The CDR3 nucleotides read TGCGCCAGCAGCTTAACGGGGACTTATGGCTACACCTTC.

The V call is TRBV19, the J call TRBJ1-4; 7 bases match TRBD1. The CDR3 length is 14 residues. Losses at the gene ends were 7 bases for V and 7 bases for J; bases not matched to a gene: 9. Germline CDR1 LNHDA, CDR2 SQIVND (reference sequence). The CDR3 reads CASKGGASGEKLFF. CDR3 nucleotides: TGTGCCAGTAAAGGGGGCGCCTCGGGTGAAAAACTGTTTTTT.

The CDR3 loop is CASSFVGGGPETQYF. The CDR3 region has the DNA TGTGCCAGCAGCTTTGTTGGGGGCGGTCCGGAGACCCAGTACTTC. This rearrangement joins TRBV7-9 to TRBJ2-5; D may be TRBD1 (6 bases). Trimming stripped 3 bases from V and 5 bases from J, with 16 bases between. The CDR3 spans 15 residues. Germline values: CDR1 SEHNR, CDR2 FQNEAQ (reference sequence).

V usage is TRBV19 and J usage is TRBJ2-2; 11 bases map to TRBD2. Losses at the gene ends were 7 bases for V and 5 bases for J; bases not matched to a gene: 6. This CDR3 spans 15 amino acids. Germline V gives CDR1 LNHDA, CDR2 SQIVND (reference sequence). The CDR3 is CASTTSGSRTGELFF. The CDR3 DNA follows: TGTGCCAGTACTACTAGCGGGAGTCGGACCGGGGAGCTGTTTTTT.

This clone was recorded once. The chain uses TRBV29-1 and TRBJ2-7; 8 bases align to TRBD1. Germline assignment: CDR1 SQVTM and CDR2 ANQGSEA. The CDR3 loop spans 13 amino acids. The V gene end was trimmed by 7 bases and the J gene end by 3 bases; junction bases not matched to a gene: 8. The CDR3 loop reads CSAGTGALYEQYF. For the CDR3, the DNA is TGCAGCGCCGGGACAGGAGCCCTCTACGAGCAGTACTTC.

J is TRBJ2-6 and V is TRBV27, with TRBD1 identical over 8 bases. Germline-derived CDR1 and CDR2 are MNHEY and SMNVEV (reference sequence). V was clipped by 2 bases and J by 1 base; unmatched bases: 4. This CDR3 spans 17 amino acids. The DNA of the CDR3 is TGTGCCAGCAGTTTAGGACAGGGAATTTCTGGGGCCAACGTCCTGACTTTC. Amino acids: CASSLGQGISGANVLTF.

The chain has TRBV6-6 and TRBJ2-7; TRBD1 matches at 10 bases. This CDR3 contains 13 residues. In germline, CDR1 is MNHNY, CDR2 SVGAGI (reference sequence). The V segment lost 6 bases and the J segment 4 bases; nucleotides outside the gene matches: 3. Written as DNA, the CDR3 is TGTGCCAGCAGAGACAGGGGGCGATACGAGCAGTACTTC. Its translation is CASRDRGRYEQYF.